The 14 T cell receptor beta chains below were found in one sample sequenced in a study of blood T cell repertoires in COVID-19. Profiled with immunoSEQ multiplex PCR; TCRdb holds only in-frame clones, not every one. In the table there are tens of thousands of clones, about 72% of which are singletons. The source material was peripheral blood. Source of these receptors: a man aged 65 to 79 with active or convalescent COVID-19.

The rearrangement uses TRBV6-1 and TRBJ1-5, with TRBD1 identical over 10 bases. With V trimmed by 0 bases and J by 9 bases, 11 bases remained unmatched. This CDR3 region has 17 residues. Per germline, CDR1 MNHNS and CDR2 SASEGT. Here the CDR3 DNA reads TGTGCCAGCAGTGAAGCGCTTCGGGACAGGGGCCGCCGGCCCCAGCATTTT. It specifies CASSEALRDRGRRPQHF.

The chain uses TRBV18 and TRBJ2-7; possible D gene TRBD1, 5 bases. V gave up 3 bases and J gave up 5 bases, with 14 bases separating them. The CDR3 totals 14 residues. Germline CDR1 reads KGHSH; CDR2 reads LQKENI. The chain's CDR3 is CASSPTQGNHEQYF. The CDR3 DNA is TGTGCCAGCTCACCGACGCAGGGCAACCACGAGCAGTACTTC.

This chain joins TRBV30 and TRBJ2-1, with D possibly matching TRBD2 (5 bases). The CDR3 sequence is 15 residues long. Trimming left V 1 base short and J 0 bases short, with 10 bases between. Germline CDR1 is GTSNPN and CDR2 is SVGIG (reference sequence). This CDR3 is CAWSDGGSSYNEQFF. CDR3 nucleotide sequence: TGTGCCTGGAGTGACGGTGGGAGCTCCTACAATGAGCAGTTCTTC.

This chain uses TRBV6-2 or TRBV6-3 with TRBJ2-6; possible D gene TRBD1, 5 bases. The CDR3 extends over 15 amino acids. Between the trimmed V and J ends, which lost 0 bases and 2 bases, there was a span of 5 bases. The germline V gene encodes CDR1 MNHEY and CDR2 SVGEGT. CDR3 nucleotides: TGTGCCAGCAGTTACTCAGGGGCTGGGGCCAACGTCCTGACTTTC. It translates to CASSYSGAGANVLTF.

V is TRBV5-1 and J is TRBJ2-3; 7 bases match TRBD2. CDR1 and CDR2 from the germline V gene are SGHRS and YFSETQ. Trimming took 4 bases from V and 5 from J; bases not matched to a gene: 7. The length of the CDR3 is 14 residues. This chain's CDR3 is CASSGGGGRDTQYF. CDR3 coding DNA: TGCGCCAGCAGCGGAGGCGGCGGGAGAGATACGCAGTATTTT.

This chain connects TRBV6-2 or TRBV6-3 to TRBJ1-1; D remains ambiguous. The CDR3 is made up of 13 amino acids. Trimming took 3 bases from V and 3 from J, leaving 8 bases between them. Germline V lookup: CDR1 MNHEY, CDR2 SVGEGT. CDR3 amino acids: CASSYSQDTEAFF. The CDR3 DNA reads TGTGCCAGCAGTTATTCTCAGGACACTGAAGCTTTCTTT.

The V and J genes are TRBV6-5 and TRBJ1-1; the D gene is possibly TRBD1 (6 bases). The CDR3 length is 13 residues. Germline lookup yields CDR1 MNHEY and CDR2 SVGAGI. Deletions cut 7 bases from V and 5 bases from J, with 14 bases between. The CDR3 sequence is CASKKTRGTEAFF. Here the CDR3 DNA reads TGTGCCAGCAAAAAGACCAGGGGAACTGAAGCTTTCTTT.

The J gene is TRBJ1-2, the V gene TRBV28; no clear D gene. The CDR3 has 14 amino acids. From germline, CDR1 is MDHEN and CDR2 SYDVKM. With 7 bases removed from V and 4 bases from J, the gap between germline ends came to 16 bases. For the CDR3, the DNA is TGTGCCAGCATTCCAGTCAGCACTATCTATGGCTACACCTTC. Its protein product is CASIPVSTIYGYTF.

This clone was seen just once. The rearrangement uses TRBV20-1 and TRBJ2-7; 12 bases fit TRBD2. The germline gives CDR1 DFQATT, CDR2 SNEGSKA (reference sequence). The trim removed 3 bases at V and 2 bases at J, leaving 17 bases unmatched. The CDR3 loop spans 19 amino acids. CDR3 DNA sequence: TGCAGTGCTAGTTTAGTGGGAGCCCCTAGCGGGGGGGCTGCCTACGAGCAGTACTTC. Translation gives CSASLVGAPSGGAAYEQYF.

The CDR3 loop reads CASSLGTGVVEKLFF. The CDR3 bases are TGTGCCAGCAGCTTGGGAACAGGGGTGGTGGAAAAACTGTTTTTT. V usage is TRBV5-4 and J usage is TRBJ1-4, with 7 bases fitting TRBD1. The CDR3 sequence is 15 residues long. V lost 0 bases and J lost 8; bases outside the gene matches: 7. CDR1 and CDR2 from the germline V gene are SGHNT and YYREEE (reference sequence).

The chain links TRBV12-2 to TRBJ1-1; no DNA check was done on the table's D call, TRBD1. TRBV12-2 is shown as a pseudogene. The CDR3 runs 19 residues. CDR3 sequence reads: CASRSPPPSLRAGNTEAFF. The CDR3 DNA follows: TGTGCAAGTCGCAGCCCCCCGCCCAGCCTCAGGGCTGGTAACACTGAAGCTTTCTTT.

The gene calls are TRBV7-9 and TRBJ2-1; 10 bases are a match to TRBD2. The V segment lost 1 base and the J segment 8 bases; nucleotides outside the gene matches: 5. The CDR3 totals 15 residues. The germline V gene has CDR1 SEHNR and CDR2 FQNEAQ (reference sequence). The CDR3, as DNA: TGTGCCAGCAGCTTAGAAGCGGGGGGGCACCATGAGCAGTTCTTC. Translation: CASSLEAGGHHEQFF.

This clone was observed a few times. The genes are TRBV5-6 and TRBJ2-2; TRBD2 aligns across 7 bases. CDR3 size: 15 residues. The junction had 2 bases not matched to a gene; V was cut back by 2 bases and J by 1 base. Germline V CDR1 and CDR2: SGHDT, YYEEEE. Here the CDR3 DNA reads TGTGCCAGCAGCTTTCTAGCGGTGAACACCGGGGAGCTGTTTTTT. It codes for CASSFLAVNTGELFF.

The genes are TRBV7-2 and TRBJ2-1; D unclear. Trimming stripped 3 bases from V and 0 bases from J, with 9 bases between. CDR3 length: 15 amino acids. Germline V CDR1 and CDR2: SGHTA, FQGNSA. Written as DNA, the CDR3 is TGTGCCAGCAGCTTGTCCCCGAGCTCCTACAATGAGCAGTTCTTC. Protein sequence: CASSLSPSSYNEQFF.